What follows is one TCR beta chain and its context. The entry originates in a study of blood T cell repertoires in COVID-19. In the study overall: COVID-19 samples collected from the United States, Italy and Spain covered acute and convalescent phases.

In the original analysis: Amplification from reference gene primers served as the basis for estimated nucleated cell counts. TCRdb keeps only in-frame clones here, not all; method: immunoSEQ multiplex PCR. Clone size and V and J calls were adopted from that table, with D and trimming inferred from the DNA. This table holds about 260,000 clones, more than 85% found once. Deletions cut 3 bases from V and 7 bases from J, with 14 bases between. The CDR3 loop spans 14 amino acids. CDR1 and CDR2 (germline): KGHDR, SFDVKD. V gene TRBV24-1 combines with J gene TRBJ1-2; maybe TRBD1 (5 bases). Sequencing was performed on peripheral blood. The receptor was isolated from a person under 35 with COVID-19, enrolled during active disease. The CDR3: CATSDPHQGGGYTF. CDR3 sequence (DNA): TGTGCCACCAGTGATCCCCACCAGGGAGGTGGCTACACCTTC.